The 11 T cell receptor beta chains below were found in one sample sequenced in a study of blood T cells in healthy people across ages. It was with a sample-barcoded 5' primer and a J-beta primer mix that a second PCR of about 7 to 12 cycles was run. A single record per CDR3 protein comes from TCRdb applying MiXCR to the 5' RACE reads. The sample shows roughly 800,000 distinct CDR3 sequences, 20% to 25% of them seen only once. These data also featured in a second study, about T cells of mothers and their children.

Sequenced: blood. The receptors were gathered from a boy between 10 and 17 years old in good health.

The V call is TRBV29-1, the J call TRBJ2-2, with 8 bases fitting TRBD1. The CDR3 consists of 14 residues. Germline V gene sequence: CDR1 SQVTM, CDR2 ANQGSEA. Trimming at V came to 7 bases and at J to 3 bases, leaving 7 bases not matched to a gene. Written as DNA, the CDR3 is TGCAGCGCAAGACAGGGGAAAGACACCGGGGAGCTGTTTTTT. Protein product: CSARQGKDTGELFF.

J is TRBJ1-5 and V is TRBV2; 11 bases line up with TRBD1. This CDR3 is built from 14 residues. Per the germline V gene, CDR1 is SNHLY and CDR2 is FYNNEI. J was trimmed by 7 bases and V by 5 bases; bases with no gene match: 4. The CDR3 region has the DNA TGTGCCAGCAGTCAGGGACAGGGGGGGCAGCCCCAGCATTTT. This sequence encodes CASSQGQGGQPQHF.

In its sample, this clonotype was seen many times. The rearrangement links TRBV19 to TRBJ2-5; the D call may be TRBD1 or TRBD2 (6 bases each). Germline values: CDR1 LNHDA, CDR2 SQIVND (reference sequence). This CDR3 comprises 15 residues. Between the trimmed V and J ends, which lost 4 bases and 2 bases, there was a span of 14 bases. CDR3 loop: CASSSGGRDQETQYF. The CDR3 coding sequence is TGTGCCAGTAGTAGTGGGGGGCGAGATCAAGAGACCCAGTACTTC.

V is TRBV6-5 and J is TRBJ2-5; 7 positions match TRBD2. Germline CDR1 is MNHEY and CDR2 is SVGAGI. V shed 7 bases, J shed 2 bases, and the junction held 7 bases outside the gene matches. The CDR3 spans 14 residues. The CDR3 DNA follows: TGTGCCAGCACCATAGCGGGCTCTCAAGAGACCCAGTACTTC. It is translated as CASTIAGSQETQYF.

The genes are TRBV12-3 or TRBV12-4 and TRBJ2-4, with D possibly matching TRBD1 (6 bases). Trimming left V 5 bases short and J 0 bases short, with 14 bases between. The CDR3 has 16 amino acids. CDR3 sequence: CASSPRTASAKNIQYF. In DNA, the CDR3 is TGTGCCAGCAGTCCCAGGACAGCATCAGCCAAAAACATTCAGTACTTC.

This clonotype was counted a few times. As DNA, the CDR3 is TGTGCCAGCAGCCCAGGTAGGGTCGGAGCTTTCTTT. The encoded protein is CASSPGRVGAFF. This chain links TRBV7-9 with TRBJ1-1; D remains unclear. Germline assignment: CDR1 SEHNR and CDR2 FQNEAQ (reference sequence). CDR3 length equals 12 residues. V was clipped by 5 bases and J by 10 bases, with 14 bases between them.

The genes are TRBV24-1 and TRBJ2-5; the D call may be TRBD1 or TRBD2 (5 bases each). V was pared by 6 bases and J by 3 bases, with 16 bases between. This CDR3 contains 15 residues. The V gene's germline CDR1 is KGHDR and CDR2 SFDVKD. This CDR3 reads CATSLNAGSKETQYF. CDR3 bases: TGTGCCACCAGTCTTAACGCAGGGAGCAAAGAGACCCAGTACTTC.

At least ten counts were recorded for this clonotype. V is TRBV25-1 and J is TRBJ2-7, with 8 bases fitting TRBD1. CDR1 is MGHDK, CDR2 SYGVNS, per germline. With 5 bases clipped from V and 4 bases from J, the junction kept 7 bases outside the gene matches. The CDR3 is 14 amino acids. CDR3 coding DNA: TGTGCCAGCAGTTACCCCGGGACAGGTTACGAGCAGTACTTC. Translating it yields CASSYPGTGYEQYF.

DNA for the CDR3: TGTGCCAGCAGCCCATGGCCGGGGGGAAATTCACCCCTCCACTTT. Translated, it gives CASSPWPGGNSPLHF. V gene TRBV7-2 combines with J gene TRBJ1-6; tentative D call: TRBD1 (5 bases). V shed 5 bases and J shed 7 bases, with 15 bases lying between them. Germline CDR1 reads SGHTA; CDR2 reads FQGNSA. This CDR3 has 15 amino acids.

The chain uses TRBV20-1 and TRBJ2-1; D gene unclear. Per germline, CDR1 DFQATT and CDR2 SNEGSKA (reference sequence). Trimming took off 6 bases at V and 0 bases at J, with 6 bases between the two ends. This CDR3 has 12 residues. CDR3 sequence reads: CSAISSYNEQFF. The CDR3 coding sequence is TGCAGTGCCATCAGCTCCTACAATGAGCAGTTCTTC.

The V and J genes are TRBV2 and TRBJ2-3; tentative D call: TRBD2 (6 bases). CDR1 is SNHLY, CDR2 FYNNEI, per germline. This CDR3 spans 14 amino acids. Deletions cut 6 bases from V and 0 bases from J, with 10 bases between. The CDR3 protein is CASRGGGSTDTQYF. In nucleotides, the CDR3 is TGTGCCAGCAGGGGTGGAGGGAGCACAGATACGCAGTATTTT.